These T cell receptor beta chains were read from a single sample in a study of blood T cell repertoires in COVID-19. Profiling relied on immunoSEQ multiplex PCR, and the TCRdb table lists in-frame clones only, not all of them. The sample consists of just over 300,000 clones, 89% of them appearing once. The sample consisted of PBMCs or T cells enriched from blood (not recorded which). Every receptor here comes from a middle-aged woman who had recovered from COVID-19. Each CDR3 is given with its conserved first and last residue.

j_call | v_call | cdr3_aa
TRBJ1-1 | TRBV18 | CASSPRGRENTEAFF
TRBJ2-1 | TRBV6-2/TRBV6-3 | CASSLQTSRYNEQFF
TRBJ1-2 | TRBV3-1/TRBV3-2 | CASSTTGHDYGYTF
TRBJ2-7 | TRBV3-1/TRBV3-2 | CASSQVPGAYEQYF
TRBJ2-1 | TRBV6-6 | CASSLEGSSYNEQFF
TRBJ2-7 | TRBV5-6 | CASSTGTGGRREMYEQYF
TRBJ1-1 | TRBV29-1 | CSVDSRQNTEAFF
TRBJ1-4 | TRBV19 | CASSSLEKLFF
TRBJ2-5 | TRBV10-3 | CAIRRDIQETQYF
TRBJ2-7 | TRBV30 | CAWSRDSPYGQYF
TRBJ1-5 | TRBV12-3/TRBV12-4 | CASSPQNQPQHF
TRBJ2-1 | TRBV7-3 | CASSLGGGGRDEQFF
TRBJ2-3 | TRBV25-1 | CASSEWGLAGSTDTQYF
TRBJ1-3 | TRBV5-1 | CASSTLVGAGNTIYF
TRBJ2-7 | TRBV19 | CASSTGFPSYEQYF
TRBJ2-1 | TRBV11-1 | CASSLVDSSYNEQFF
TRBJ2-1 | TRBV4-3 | CASSPWTSGTYNEQFF
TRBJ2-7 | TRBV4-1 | CASSHPLGHIHSF
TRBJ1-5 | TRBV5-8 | CASSWTGNQPQHF
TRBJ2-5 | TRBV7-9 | CASSPVDRVRETQYF
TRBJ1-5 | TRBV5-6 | CASSSRGVSGNQPQHF
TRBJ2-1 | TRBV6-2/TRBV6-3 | CASSLLAEGPNEQFF
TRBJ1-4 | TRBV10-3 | CAISESGQPGNEKLFF
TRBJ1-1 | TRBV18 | CASSLQPGQGSGTEAFF
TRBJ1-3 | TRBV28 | CASTPRGENTIYF
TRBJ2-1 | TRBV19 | CASTLSGRYNEQFF
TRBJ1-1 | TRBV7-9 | CASSPRQGPNTEAFF
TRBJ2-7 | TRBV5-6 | CASTLLQGAVTYEQYF
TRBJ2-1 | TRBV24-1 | CATSEPGLAGNLNEQFF
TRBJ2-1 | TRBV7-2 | CASSLSSGSTRPYNEQFF
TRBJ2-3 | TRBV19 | CASRPGTGGNADTQYF
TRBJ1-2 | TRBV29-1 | CSVGDYGTGGGYTF
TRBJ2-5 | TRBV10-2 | CASSERLAGGPRETQYF